This entry describes one T cell receptor (beta chain). The data belong to a study of cytomegalovirus exposure and HLA in healthy donors. Amplification used 60 Vbeta primers and 13 Jbeta primers. Clones were read by immunoSEQ multiplex PCR, and TCRdb kept only the in-frame ones, dropping some. The profile shows about 63,000 clones, approximately 71% of them singletons. This receptor was taken from a man aged 50-59 years in good health and CMV-seropositive. Sequencing input: PBMCs.

The CDR3: CATSRDPGQSNSPLHF. CDR3 in DNA: TGTGCCACCAGCAGAGATCCGGGACAGTCGAATTCACCCCTCCACTTT. The chain joins TRBV15 to TRBJ1-6; 7 positions agree with TRBD1. This CDR3 region has 16 residues. J gave up 7 bases and V 0 bases, and 6 bases lay outside the gene matches. Germline CDR1 is LNHNV and CDR2 is YYDKDF (reference sequence).